The rows below give T cell receptor beta chains drawn from one sample of a study of Ad26.COV2.S vaccination and SARS-CoV-2 variants. Assay: immunoSEQ multiplex PCR; the TCRdb copy retains only in-frame clones and omits some. The table includes about 250,000 clones, 87% detected once. The source material was peripheral blood, sampled in a trial of Ad26.COV2.S vaccine versus placebo. Source of these receptors: a person aged 18-65 years who received the Ad26.COV2.S COVID-19 vaccine or a placebo. Each CDR3 is given with its conserved first and last residue. Each record gives: J gene, V gene, D gene, clone size, CDR3 protein, CDR3 DNA. The D gene is left open where the match is weak. Only part of the rows carry a size: once, few, many, or a class if the clone is expanded.

TRBJ1-2	TRBV11-2	TRBD1	-	CASSSRTGEGGYTF	TGTGCCAGCAGCTCCCGAACAGGGGAAGGTGGCTACACCTTC
TRBJ2-1	TRBV4-2	TRBD2	-	CASSQDKAGGPYNEQFF	TGTGCCAGCAGCCAAGATAAAGCGGGAGGGCCTTACAATGAGCAGTTCTTC
TRBJ2-7	TRBV28	-	-	CASSTRGEQYF	TGTGCCAGCAGTACGAGGGGGGAGCAGTACTTC
TRBJ2-5	TRBV20-1	TRBD2	-	CSASLPAGGETQYF	TGCAGTGCTAGTTTACCAGCGGGAGGGGAGACCCAGTACTTC
TRBJ1-4	TRBV5-4	-	once	CASSAAGTTNEKLFF	TGTGCCAGCAGCGCCGCAGGAACAACTAATGAAAAACTGTTTTTT
TRBJ2-5	TRBV29-1	-	-	CSVQYQETQYF	TGCAGCGTCCAGTACCAAGAGACCCAGTACTTC
TRBJ2-3	TRBV6-5	-	once	CAIITTSYTQYF	TGTGCCATCATTACGACTTCTTATACGCAGTATTTT
TRBJ1-6	TRBV4-1	-	-	CASSQGTYYNSPLHF	TGCGCCAGCAGCCAAGGGACCTACTATAATTCACCCCTCCACTTT
TRBJ1-5	TRBV21-1	-	-	CASTDRDAQPQHF	TGTGCCAGCACCGACAGGGACGCGCAGCCCCAGCATTTT
TRBJ2-3	TRBV7-7	TRBD2	-	CASSLGTSGPLDTQYF	TGTGCTAGCAGCTTAGGGACTAGCGGGCCCCTAGATACGCAGTATTTT
TRBJ1-4	TRBV18	-	few	CASSVARAGNEKLFF	TGTGCCAGCTCAGTCGCCAGGGCGGGGAATGAAAAACTGTTTTTT
TRBJ1-5	TRBV18	TRBD1	-	CASSERTGYQPQHF	TGTGCCAGCTCAGAGAGGACAGGTTATCAGCCCCAGCATTTT
TRBJ1-1	TRBV7-2	-	-	CASSLNTEAFF	TGTGCCAGCAGCTTAAACACTGAAGCTTTCTTT
TRBJ1-2	TRBV21-1	-	-	CASSIASGGGSYGYTF	TGTGCCAGCAGCATTGCCTCAGGGGGCGGAAGCTATGGCTACACCTTC
TRBJ2-2	TRBV7-2	TRBD2	few	CASSGTSGGAGELFF	TGTGCCAGCAGCGGAACTAGCGGGGGGGCCGGGGAGCTGTTTTTT
TRBJ1-6	TRBV4-3	TRBD1	-	CASSQGRGNSYNSPLHF	TGCGCCAGCAGCCAAGGCAGGGGGAACTCCTATAATTCACCCCTCCACTTT
TRBJ2-2	TRBV19	-	-	CASSIVGGGDTGELFF	TGTGCCAGTAGTATAGTAGGAGGGGGGGACACCGGGGAGCTGTTTTTT
TRBJ2-3	TRBV28	TRBD1	few	CASRRQGPLTDTQYF	TGTGCCAGCAGAAGACAGGGCCCCCTGACAGATACGCAGTATTTT
TRBJ2-1	TRBV5-8	-	-	CASSLAEGRYNEQFF	TGTGCCAGCAGCTTGGCGGAGGGCCGCTACAATGAGCAGTTCTTC
TRBJ1-2	TRBV2	-	-	CASMTMASGGYTF	TGTGCCAGCATGACCATGGCTTCGGGTGGCTACACCTTC
TRBJ2-1	TRBV3-1/TRBV3-2	-	-	CASSLIEGITNEQFF	TGTGCCAGCAGCCTCATTGAGGGGATAACCAATGAGCAGTTCTTC
TRBJ2-6	TRBV7-2	-	-	CASSSPNSGANVLTF	TGTGCCAGCAGCTCTCCAAACTCTGGGGCCAACGTCCTGACTTTC
TRBJ2-7	TRBV2	TRBD2	-	CASSLGLAGVQYEQYF	TGTGCCAGCAGTTTGGGACTAGCGGGGGTGCAATACGAGCAGTACTTC
TRBJ2-1	TRBV5-1	-	-	CASAGQSSYNEQFF	TGCGCCAGCGCGGGACAGAGCTCCTACAATGAGCAGTTCTTC
TRBJ2-1	TRBV4-3	-	once	CASSQDPSYNEQFF	TGCGCCAGCAGCCAAGATCCCAGCTACAATGAGCAGTTCTTC
TRBJ2-1	TRBV24-1	TRBD1	-	CATQGQGEVNEQFF	TGTGCCACTCAGGGGCAGGGGGAAGTCAATGAGCAGTTCTTC
TRBJ2-3	TRBV2	-	once	CASSGTTGIRADTQYF	TGTGCCAGCAGTGGGACAACAGGGATCCGCGCAGATACGCAGTATTTT
TRBJ1-5	TRBV30	TRBD1	-	CAWSNPGTGFHDQPQHF	TGTGCCTGGAGTAACCCCGGGACAGGGTTTCACGATCAGCCCCAGCATTTT
TRBJ2-5	TRBV3-1/TRBV3-2	TRBD2	-	CASSQELAGQETQYF	TGTGCCAGCAGCCAAGAACTAGCGGGCCAAGAGACCCAGTACTTC
TRBJ2-7	TRBV3-1/TRBV3-2	-	-	CASSQGFDPSYEQYF	TGTGCCAGCAGCCAAGGATTTGACCCCTCCTACGAGCAGTACTTC
TRBJ1-2	TRBV5-4	TRBD1	-	CASSLTGGNYGYTF	TGTGCCAGCAGCTTGACAGGGGGTAACTATGGCTACACCTTC
TRBJ2-1	TRBV12-5	-	-	CASAPRPGEQFF	TGTGCTAGTGCCCCTCGCCCGGGTGAGCAGTTCTTC
TRBJ2-3	TRBV11-2	-	-	CASSRSVGADTQYF	TGTGCCAGCAGCCGGTCCGTTGGTGCCGATACGCAGTATTTT
TRBJ2-5	TRBV7-2	-	-	CASSLRAGGGGETQYF	TGTGCCAGCAGCTTAAGGGCAGGGGGAGGGGGAGAGACCCAGTACTTC
TRBJ1-3	TRBV6-6	-	few	CASSTQGNTIYF	TGTGCCAGCAGTACCCAGGGAAACACCATATATTTT
TRBJ2-7	TRBV5-1	TRBD2	-	CASSLGLAGSYEQYF	TGCGCCAGCAGCTTGGGCCTAGCGGGAAGCTACGAGCAGTACTTC
TRBJ2-7	TRBV21-1	-	-	CASSTWTGASEQYF	TGTGCCAGCAGCACCTGGACAGGGGCGAGCGAGCAGTACTTC
TRBJ1-6	TRBV7-3	-	-	CASSWDGNSPLHF	TGTGCCAGCAGCTGGGACGGAAATTCACCCCTCCACTTT
TRBJ2-5	TRBV30	-	-	CAWNPSVQETQYF	TGTGCCTGGAACCCGAGCGTTCAAGAGACCCAGTACTTC
TRBJ1-2	TRBV4-1	-	-	CASSQGTEIYGYTF	TGCGCCAGCAGCCAAGGGACAGAGATTTATGGCTACACCTTC
TRBJ1-2	TRBV2	-	-	CASSQTNRVYGYTF	TGTGCCAGCAGTCAAACAAACAGGGTCTATGGCTACACCTTC
TRBJ2-1	TRBV5-1	-	many	CASRSPFVQGPGEQFF	TGCGCCAGCAGATCGCCTTTTGTCCAGGGACCCGGTGAGCAGTTCTTC
TRBJ1-2	TRBV30	-	-	CAKGQDGYGYTF	TGTGCCAAGGGGCAGGACGGCTATGGCTACACCTTC
TRBJ1-2	TRBV2	TRBD1	once	CASSRDGQGNYGYTF	TGTGCCAGCAGTCGCGATGGACAGGGGAACTATGGCTACACCTTC
TRBJ2-1	TRBV4-2	-	-	CASSQPQGTSSYNEQFF	TGTGCCAGCAGCCAACCGCAAGGGACTTCCTCCTACAATGAGCAGTTCTTC
TRBJ2-7	TRBV11-2	TRBD2	-	CASSWGGAGSREQYF	TGTGCCAGCAGCTGGGGGGGAGCGGGGTCTCGCGAGCAGTACTTC
TRBJ1-1	TRBV18	TRBD1	-	CASSPGQTNTEAFF	TGTGCCAGCTCACCGGGACAGACGAACACTGAAGCTTTCTTT
TRBJ2-5	TRBV7-9	TRBD2	-	CASSLGLAGQETQYF	TGTGCCAGCAGCTTGGGACTAGCGGGCCAAGAGACCCAGTACTTC
TRBJ2-2	TRBV10-3	TRBD2	-	CAIQSGANTGELFF	TGTGCCATCCAAAGCGGGGCGAACACCGGGGAGCTGTTTTTT
TRBJ1-2	TRBV19	TRBD1	-	CASSKQGNYGYTF	TGTGCCAGTAGCAAACAGGGGAACTATGGCTACACCTTC
TRBJ2-3	TRBV24-1	-	-	CATGGRSTDTQYF	TGTGCCACCGGTGGGAGGAGCACAGATACGCAGTATTTT
TRBJ1-1	TRBV6-5	-	-	CASSYSFTEVNEAFF	TGTGCCAGCAGTTACTCGTTTACAGAAGTGAATGAAGCTTTCTTT
TRBJ2-7	TRBV4-3	-	-	CASSQDLADEQYF	TGCGCCAGCAGCCAAGATTTGGCAGACGAGCAGTACTTC
TRBJ2-5	TRBV5-6	TRBD2	-	CASSSLAGEQETQYF	TGTGCCAGCAGCTCACTAGCGGGAGAACAAGAGACCCAGTACTTC